This TCR beta chain was captured by sequencing in a study of cytomegalovirus exposure and HLA in healthy donors. Overall study context: In terms of ancestry, the Caucasian-associated cluster contained roughly four fifths of the 398 genotyped donors. Study findings and constraints: A missense DCLRE1C variant was associated with V- and J-gene trimming of TCR beta chains in a later analysis, and an independent cohort replicated the association. The records held CMV serostatus as the only immune exposure information. The study recorded over 150 TCR beta chains that were cytomegalovirus-associated.

This CDR3 has 13 amino acids. The V gene's germline CDR1 is ENHRY and CDR2 SYGVKD. With 0 bases removed from V and 7 bases from J, the gap between germline ends came to 9 bases. Researchers ran the PCR with 60 Vbeta and 13 Jbeta primers. TCRdb's copy holds only in-frame clones and misses some; the assay was immunoSEQ multiplex PCR. The profile shows tens of thousands of clones, 60% to 80% of them singletons. Points on this clone: The antigen remains unidentified.

This TCR was recovered from a man aged 35-49 years in good health and CMV-seronegative. The chain employs TRBV10-3 and TRBJ1-2; D gene unclear. The material sequenced was PBMCs. CDR3 sequence (DNA): TGTGCCATCAGTGAGTCCCGGGAGTCTGGCTACACCTTC. Translating gives CAISESRESGYTF.